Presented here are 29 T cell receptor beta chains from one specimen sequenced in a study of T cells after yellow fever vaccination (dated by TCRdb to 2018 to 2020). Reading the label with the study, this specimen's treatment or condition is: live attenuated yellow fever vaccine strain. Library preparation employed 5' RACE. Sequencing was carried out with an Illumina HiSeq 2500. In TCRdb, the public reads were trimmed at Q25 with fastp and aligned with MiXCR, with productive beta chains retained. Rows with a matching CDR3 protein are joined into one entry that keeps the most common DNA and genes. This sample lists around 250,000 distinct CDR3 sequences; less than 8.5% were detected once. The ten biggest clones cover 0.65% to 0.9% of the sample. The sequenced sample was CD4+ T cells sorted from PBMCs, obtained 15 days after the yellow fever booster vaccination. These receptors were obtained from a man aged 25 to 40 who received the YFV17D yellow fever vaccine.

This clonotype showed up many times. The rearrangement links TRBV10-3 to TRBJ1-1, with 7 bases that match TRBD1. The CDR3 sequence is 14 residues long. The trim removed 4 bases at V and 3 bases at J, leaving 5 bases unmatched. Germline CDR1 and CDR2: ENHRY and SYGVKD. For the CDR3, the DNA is TGTGCCATCAGTGTGCAGGGGGGGGACACTGAAGCTTTCTTT. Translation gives CAISVQGGDTEAFF.

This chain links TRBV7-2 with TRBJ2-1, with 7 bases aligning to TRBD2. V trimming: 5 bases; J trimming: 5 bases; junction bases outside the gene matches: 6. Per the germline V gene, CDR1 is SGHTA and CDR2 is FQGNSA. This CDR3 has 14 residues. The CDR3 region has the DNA TGTGCCAGCAGCCTCGATCTAGCGGACAATGAGCAGTTCTTC. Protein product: CASSLDLADNEQFF.

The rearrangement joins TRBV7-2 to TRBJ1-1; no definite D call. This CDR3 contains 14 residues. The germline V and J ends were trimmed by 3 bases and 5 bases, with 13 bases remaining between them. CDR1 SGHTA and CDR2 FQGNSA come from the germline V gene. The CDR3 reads CASSFVSAATEAFF. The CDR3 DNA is TGTGCCAGCAGCTTCGTCTCGGCGGCAACTGAAGCTTTCTTT. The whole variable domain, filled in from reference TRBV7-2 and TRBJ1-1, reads GAGVSQSPSNKVTEKGKDVELRCDPISGHTALYWYRQSLGQGLEFLIYFQGNSAPDKSGLPSDRFSAERTGGSVSTLTIQRTQQEDSAVYLCASSFVSAATEAFFGQGTRLTVV.

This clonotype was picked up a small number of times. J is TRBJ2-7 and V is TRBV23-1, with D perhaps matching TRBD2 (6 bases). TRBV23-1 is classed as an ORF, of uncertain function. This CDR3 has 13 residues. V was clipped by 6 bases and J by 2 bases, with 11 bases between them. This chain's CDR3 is CASRPGVTYEQYF. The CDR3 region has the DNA TGCGCCAGCAGGCCGGGAGTAACCTACGAGCAGTACTTC.

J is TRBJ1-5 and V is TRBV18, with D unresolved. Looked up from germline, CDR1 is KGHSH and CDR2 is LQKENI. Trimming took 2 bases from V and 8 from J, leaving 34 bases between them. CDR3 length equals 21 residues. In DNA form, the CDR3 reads TGTGCCAGCTCACCAGGATTGGAAGAAGGAGGAGGGTCCCTCCCCGGAAAGCCCCAGCATTTT. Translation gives CASSPGLEEGGGSLPGKPQHF.

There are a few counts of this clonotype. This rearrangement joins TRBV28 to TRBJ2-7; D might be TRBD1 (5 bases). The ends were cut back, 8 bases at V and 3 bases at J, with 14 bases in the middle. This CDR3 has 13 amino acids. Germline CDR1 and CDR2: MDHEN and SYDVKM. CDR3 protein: CASGRWQGYEQYF. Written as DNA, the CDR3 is TGTGCCAGCGGCCGTTGGCAGGGCTACGAGCAGTACTTC.

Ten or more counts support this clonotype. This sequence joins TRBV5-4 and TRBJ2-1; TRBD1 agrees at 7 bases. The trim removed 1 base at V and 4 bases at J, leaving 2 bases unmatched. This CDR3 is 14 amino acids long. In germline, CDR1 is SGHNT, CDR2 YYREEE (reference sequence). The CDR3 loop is CASSLTGVYNEQFF. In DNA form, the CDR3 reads TGTGCCAGCAGCTTGACAGGGGTGTACAATGAGCAGTTCTTC. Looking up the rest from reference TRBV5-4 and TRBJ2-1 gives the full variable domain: ETGVTQSPTHLIKTRGQQVTLRCSSQSGHNTVSWYQQALGQGPQFIFQYYREEENGRGNFPPRFSGLQFPNYSSELNVNALELDDSALYLCASSLTGVYNEQFFGPGTRLTVL.

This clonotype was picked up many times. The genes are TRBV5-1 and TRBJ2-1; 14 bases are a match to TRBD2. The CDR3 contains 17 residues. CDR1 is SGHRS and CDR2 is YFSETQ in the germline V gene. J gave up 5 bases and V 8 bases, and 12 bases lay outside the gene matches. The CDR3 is CASRLAGGPGSNNEQFF. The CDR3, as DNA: TGCGCCAGTAGACTAGCGGGAGGGCCTGGATCTAACAATGAGCAGTTCTTC.

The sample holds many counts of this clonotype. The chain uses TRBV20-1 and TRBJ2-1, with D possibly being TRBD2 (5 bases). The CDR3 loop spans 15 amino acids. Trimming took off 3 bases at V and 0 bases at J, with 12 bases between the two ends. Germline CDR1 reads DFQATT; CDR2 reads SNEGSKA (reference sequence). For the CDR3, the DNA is TGCAGTGCTAGTTTCGGGGTGAGCTCCTACAATGAGCAGTTCTTC. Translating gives CSASFGVSSYNEQFF.

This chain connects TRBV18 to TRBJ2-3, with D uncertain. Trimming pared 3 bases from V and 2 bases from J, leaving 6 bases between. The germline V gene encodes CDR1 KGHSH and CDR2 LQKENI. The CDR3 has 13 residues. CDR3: CASSPQNTDTQYF. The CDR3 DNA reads TGTGCCAGCTCACCTCAAAACACAGATACGCAGTATTTT. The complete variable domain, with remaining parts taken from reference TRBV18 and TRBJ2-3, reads NAGVMQNPRHLVRRRGQEARLRCSPMKGHSHVYWYRQLPEEGLKFMVYLQKENIIDESGMPKERFSAEFPKEGPSILRIQQVVRGDSAAYFCASSPQNTDTQYFGPGTRLTVL.

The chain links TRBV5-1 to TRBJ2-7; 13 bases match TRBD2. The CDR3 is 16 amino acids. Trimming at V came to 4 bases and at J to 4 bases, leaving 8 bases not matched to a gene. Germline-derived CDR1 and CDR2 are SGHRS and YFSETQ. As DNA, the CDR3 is TGCGCCAGCAGCACAACAGCGACTAGCGGGAGGTACGAGCAGTACTTC. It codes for CASSTTATSGRYEQYF. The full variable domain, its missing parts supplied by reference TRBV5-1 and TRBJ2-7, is KAGVTQTPRYLIKTRGQQVTLSCSPISGHRSVSWYQQTPGQGLQFLFEYFSETQRNKGNFPGRFSGRQFSNSRSEMNVSTLELGDSALYLCASSTTATSGRYEQYFGPGTRLTVT.

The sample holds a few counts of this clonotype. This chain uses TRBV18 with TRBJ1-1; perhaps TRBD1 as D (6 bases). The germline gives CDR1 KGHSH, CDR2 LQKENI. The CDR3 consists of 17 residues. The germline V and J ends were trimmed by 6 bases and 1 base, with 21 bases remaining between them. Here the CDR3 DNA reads TGTGCCAGCTCTACCACGGGTCAGGGGCGCGGGAACACTGAAGCTTTCTTT. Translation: CASSTTGQGRGNTEAFF.

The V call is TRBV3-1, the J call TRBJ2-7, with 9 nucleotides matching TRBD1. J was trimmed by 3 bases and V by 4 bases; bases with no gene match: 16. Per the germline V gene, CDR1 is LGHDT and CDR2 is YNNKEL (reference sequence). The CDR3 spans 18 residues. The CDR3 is CASSRLTGQGQQFYEQYF. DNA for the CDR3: TGTGCCAGCAGCCGTCTGACGGGACAGGGACAACAATTCTACGAGCAGTACTTC.

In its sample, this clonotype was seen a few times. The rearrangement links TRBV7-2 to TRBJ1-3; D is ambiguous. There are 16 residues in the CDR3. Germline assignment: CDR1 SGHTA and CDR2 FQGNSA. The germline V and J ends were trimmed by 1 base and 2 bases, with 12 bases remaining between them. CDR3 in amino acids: CASSLEWRVAGNTIYF. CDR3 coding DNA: TGTGCCAGCAGCTTAGAATGGAGGGTTGCTGGAAACACCATATATTTT. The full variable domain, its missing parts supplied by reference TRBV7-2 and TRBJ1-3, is GAGVSQSPSNKVTEKGKDVELRCDPISGHTALYWYRQSLGQGLEFLIYFQGNSAPDKSGLPSDRFSAERTGGSVSTLTIQRTQQEDSAVYLCASSLEWRVAGNTIYFGEGSWLTVV.

Here the CDR3 reads CASSGWSSTDTQYF. The CDR3 region has the DNA TGTGCCAGCAGTGGGTGGTCTAGCACAGATACGCAGTATTTT. The chain uses TRBV2 and TRBJ2-3; D is ambiguous. This CDR3 contains 14 residues. Germline V gene lookup returns CDR1 SNHLY and CDR2 FYNNEI. V was pared by 4 bases and J by 0 bases, with 8 bases between. Using reference TRBV2 and TRBJ2-3 for the parts outside the CDR3, the full variable domain is EPEVTQTPSHQVTQMGQEVILRCVPISNHLYFYWYRQILGQKVEFLVSFYNNEISEKSEIFDDQFSVERPDGSNFTLKIRSTKLEDSAMYFCASSGWSSTDTQYFGPGTRLTVL.

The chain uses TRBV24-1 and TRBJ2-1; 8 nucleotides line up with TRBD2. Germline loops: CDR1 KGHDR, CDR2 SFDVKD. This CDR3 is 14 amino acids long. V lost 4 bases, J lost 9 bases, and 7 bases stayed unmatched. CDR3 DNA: TGTGCCACCAGTGAGACGGGAGGGCCAGGTGAGCAGTTCTTC. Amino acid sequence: CATSETGGPGEQFF.

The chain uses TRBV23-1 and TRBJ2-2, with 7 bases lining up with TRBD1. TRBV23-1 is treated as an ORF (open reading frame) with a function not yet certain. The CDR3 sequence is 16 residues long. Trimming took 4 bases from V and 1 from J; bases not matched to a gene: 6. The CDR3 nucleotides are TGCGCCAGCAGTCTACTGACAGGGCGGAACACCGGGGAGCTGTTTTTT. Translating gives CASSLLTGRNTGELFF.

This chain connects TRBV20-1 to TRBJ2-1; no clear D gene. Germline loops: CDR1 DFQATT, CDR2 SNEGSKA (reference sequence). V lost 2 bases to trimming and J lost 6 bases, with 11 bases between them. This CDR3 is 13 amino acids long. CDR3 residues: CSARMVRRNEQFF. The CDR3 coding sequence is TGCAGTGCTAGAATGGTCCGGCGCAATGAGCAGTTCTTC.

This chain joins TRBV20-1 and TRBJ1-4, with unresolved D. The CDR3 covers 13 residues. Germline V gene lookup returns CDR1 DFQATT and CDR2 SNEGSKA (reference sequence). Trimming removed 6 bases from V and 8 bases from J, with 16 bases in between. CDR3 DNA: TGCAGTGCGGCCCGACAACCGGGGGAAAAACTGTTTTTT. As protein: CSAARQPGEKLFF.

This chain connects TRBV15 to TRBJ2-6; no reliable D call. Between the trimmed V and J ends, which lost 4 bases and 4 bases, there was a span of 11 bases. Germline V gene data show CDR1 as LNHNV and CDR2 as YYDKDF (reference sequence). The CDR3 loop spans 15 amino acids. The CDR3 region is CATSTPSSGANVLTF. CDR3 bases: TGTGCCACCAGCACCCCCTCATCCGGGGCCAACGTCCTGACTTTC.

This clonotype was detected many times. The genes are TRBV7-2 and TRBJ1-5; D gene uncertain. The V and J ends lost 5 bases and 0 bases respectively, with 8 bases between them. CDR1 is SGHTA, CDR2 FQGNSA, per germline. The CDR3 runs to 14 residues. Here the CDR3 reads CASSESYSNQPQHF. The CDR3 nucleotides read TGTGCCAGCAGCGAGAGTTATAGCAATCAGCCCCAGCATTTT. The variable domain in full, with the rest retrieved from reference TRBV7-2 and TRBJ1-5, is GAGVSQSPSNKVTEKGKDVELRCDPISGHTALYWYRQSLGQGLEFLIYFQGNSAPDKSGLPSDRFSAERTGGSVSTLTIQRTQQEDSAVYLCASSESYSNQPQHFGDGTRLSIL.

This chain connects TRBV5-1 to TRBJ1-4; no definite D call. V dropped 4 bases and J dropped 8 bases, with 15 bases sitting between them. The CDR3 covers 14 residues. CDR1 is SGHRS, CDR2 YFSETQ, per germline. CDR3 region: CASSSGSLGEKLFF. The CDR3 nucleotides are TGCGCCAGCAGCAGCGGCTCTTTAGGAGAAAAACTGTTTTTT. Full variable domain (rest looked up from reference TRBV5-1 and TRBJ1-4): KAGVTQTPRYLIKTRGQQVTLSCSPISGHRSVSWYQQTPGQGLQFLFEYFSETQRNKGNFPGRFSGRQFSNSRSEMNVSTLELGDSALYLCASSSGSLGEKLFFGSGTQLSVL.

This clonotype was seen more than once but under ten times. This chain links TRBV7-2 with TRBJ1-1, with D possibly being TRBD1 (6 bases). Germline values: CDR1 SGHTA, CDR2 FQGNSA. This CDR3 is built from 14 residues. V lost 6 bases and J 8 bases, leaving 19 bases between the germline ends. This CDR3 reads CASSLRQTGREAFF. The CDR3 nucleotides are TGTGCCAGCAGTCTTCGACAGACAGGACGGGAAGCTTTCTTT.

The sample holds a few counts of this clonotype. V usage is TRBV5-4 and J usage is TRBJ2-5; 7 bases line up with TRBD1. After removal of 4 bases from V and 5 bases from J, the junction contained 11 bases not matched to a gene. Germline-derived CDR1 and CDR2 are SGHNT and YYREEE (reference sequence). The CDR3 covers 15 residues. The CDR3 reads CASSQTLKGGETQYF. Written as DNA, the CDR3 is TGTGCCAGCAGCCAGACGCTGAAAGGGGGCGAGACCCAGTACTTC.

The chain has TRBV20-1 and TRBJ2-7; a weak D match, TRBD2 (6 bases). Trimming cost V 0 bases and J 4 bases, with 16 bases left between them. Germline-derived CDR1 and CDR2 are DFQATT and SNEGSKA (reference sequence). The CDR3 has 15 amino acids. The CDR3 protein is CSARDGGLLGYEQYF. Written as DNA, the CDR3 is TGCAGTGCTAGAGATGGGGGACTGTTGGGGTACGAGCAGTACTTC.

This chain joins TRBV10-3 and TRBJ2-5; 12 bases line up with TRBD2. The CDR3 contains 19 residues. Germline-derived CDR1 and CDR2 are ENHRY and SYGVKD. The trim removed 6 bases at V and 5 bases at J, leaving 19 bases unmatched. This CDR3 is CAISEPEPWTSGARETQYF. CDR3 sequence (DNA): TGTGCCATCAGCGAGCCGGAACCCTGGACTAGCGGGGCGAGGGAGACCCAGTACTTC.

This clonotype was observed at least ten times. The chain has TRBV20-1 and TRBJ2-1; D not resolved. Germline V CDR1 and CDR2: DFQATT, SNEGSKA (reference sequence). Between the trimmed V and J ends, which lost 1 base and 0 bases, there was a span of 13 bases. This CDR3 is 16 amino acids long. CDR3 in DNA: TGCAGTGCTAGAGTATTCGGTGCTAACTCCTACAATGAGCAGTTCTTC. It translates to CSARVFGANSYNEQFF.

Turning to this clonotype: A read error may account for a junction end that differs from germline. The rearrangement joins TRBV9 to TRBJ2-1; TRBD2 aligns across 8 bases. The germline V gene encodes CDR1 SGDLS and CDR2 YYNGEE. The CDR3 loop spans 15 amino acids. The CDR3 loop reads CACSVTGTSYNEQFF. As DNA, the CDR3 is TGTGCCTGCAGCGTAACCGGGACTAGTTACAATGAGCAGTTCTTC.

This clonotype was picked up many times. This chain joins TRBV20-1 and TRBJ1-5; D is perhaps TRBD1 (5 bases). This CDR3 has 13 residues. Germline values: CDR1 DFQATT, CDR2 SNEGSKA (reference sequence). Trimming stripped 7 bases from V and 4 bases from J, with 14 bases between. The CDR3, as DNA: TGCAGTGGAACTGCTGGGGGAAATCAGCCCCAGCATTTT. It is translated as CSGTAGGNQPQHF.